The source of this T cell receptor (beta chain) is a study of T cells in Graves' hyperthyroidism and ophthalmopathy. This CDR3 region has 15 residues. Germline V gene data show CDR1 as SGHTS and CDR2 as YDEGEE. Trimming shortened V by 0 bases and J by 0 bases, and 9 bases separated the two germline ends. This clonotype was seen a handful of times. Its antigen is undetermined. Whole-study results and caveats: For ophthalmopathy, model prediction preceded onset by a median 6.5 months. In the analysis, a 13 V-J model separated ophthalmopathy from stable hyperthyroidism.

The source material, RNA transcripts, was used to amplify TCR beta CDR3 regions. HTBI primers were employed in a first-round RT-PCR of the TCR CDR3. From the multiplex PCR reads, TCRdb called clonotypes with MiXCR, one entry per CDR3 protein. The sample includes around 300,000 distinct CDR3 sequences, about 14% of them seen just once. The receptor was derived from a woman aged 25-40 years with Graves' hyperthyroidism that later progressed to Graves' ophthalmopathy. Sample: blood. This chain connects TRBV5-8 to TRBJ1-1; no reliable D call. The CDR3 sequence is CASSLEGSMNTEAFF. The CDR3 coding sequence is TGTGCCAGCAGCTTGGAGGGATCTATGAACACTGAAGCTTTCTTT.